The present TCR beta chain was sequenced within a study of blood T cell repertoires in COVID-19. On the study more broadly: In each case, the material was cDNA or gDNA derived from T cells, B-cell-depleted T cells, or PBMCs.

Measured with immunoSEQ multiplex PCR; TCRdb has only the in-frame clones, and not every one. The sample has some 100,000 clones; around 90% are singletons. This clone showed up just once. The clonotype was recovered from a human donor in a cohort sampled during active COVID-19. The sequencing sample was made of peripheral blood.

The CDR3 loop reads CASSFSRGWEKLFF. The DNA for the CDR3 is TGTGCCAGCAGCTTCAGCAGGGGTTGGGAAAAACTGTTTTTT. V and J are TRBV7-9 and TRBJ1-4; perhaps TRBD1 as D (6 bases). The germline gives CDR1 SEHNR, CDR2 FQNEAQ (reference sequence). The CDR3 totals 14 residues. V dropped 3 bases and J dropped 8 bases, with 13 bases sitting between them.